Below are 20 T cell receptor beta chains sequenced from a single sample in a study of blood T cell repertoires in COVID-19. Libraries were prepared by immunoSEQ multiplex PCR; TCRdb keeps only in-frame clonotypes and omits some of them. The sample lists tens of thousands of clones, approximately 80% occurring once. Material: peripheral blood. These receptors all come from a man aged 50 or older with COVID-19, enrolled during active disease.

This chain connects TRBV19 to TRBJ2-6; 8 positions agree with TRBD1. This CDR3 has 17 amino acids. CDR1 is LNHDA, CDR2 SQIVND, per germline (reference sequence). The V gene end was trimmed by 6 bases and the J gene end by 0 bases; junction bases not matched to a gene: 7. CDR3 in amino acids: CASSRDRILSGANVLTF. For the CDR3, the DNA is TGTGCCAGTAGCCGGGACAGGATCCTCTCTGGGGCCAACGTCCTGACTTTC.

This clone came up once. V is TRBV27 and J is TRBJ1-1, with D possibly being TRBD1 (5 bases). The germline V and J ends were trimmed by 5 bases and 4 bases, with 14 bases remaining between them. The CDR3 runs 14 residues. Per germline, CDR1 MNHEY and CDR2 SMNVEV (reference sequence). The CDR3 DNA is TGTGCCAGCAGTCAGTCACGAACAGGCACTGAAGCTTTCTTT. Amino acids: CASSQSRTGTEAFF.

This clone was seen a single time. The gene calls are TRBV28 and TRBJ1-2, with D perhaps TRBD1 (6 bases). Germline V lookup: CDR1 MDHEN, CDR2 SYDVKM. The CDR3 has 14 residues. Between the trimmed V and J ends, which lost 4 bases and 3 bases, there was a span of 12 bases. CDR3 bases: TGTGCCAGCAGTTACGCCGGACAGTACTATGGCTACACCTTC. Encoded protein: CASSYAGQYYGYTF.

The CDR3 is CASSQDVLSGNTIYF. The CDR3 nucleotides are TGTGCCAGCAGCCAAGATGTACTCTCTGGAAACACCATATATTTT. The chain joins TRBV4-2 to TRBJ1-3; D call uncertain. CDR1 is LGHNA and CDR2 is YNFKEQ in the germline V gene. The CDR3 has 15 residues. V lost 0 bases and J lost 0, with 6 bases in between.

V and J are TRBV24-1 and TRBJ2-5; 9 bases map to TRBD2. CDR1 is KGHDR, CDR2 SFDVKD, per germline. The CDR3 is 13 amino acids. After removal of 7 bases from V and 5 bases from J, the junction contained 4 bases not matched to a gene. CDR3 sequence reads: CATRDSGSETQYF. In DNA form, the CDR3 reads TGTGCCACCAGGGATAGCGGGAGTGAGACCCAGTACTTC.

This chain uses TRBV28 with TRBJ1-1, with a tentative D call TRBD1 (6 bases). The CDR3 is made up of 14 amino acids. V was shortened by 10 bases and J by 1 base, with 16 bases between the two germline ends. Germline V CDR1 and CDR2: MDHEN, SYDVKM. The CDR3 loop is CAIYTQGRNTEAFF. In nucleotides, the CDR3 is TGTGCCATATACACGCAGGGGAGGAACACTGAAGCTTTCTTT.

CDR3 loop: CASRLQDRAPLHF. CDR3 nucleotide sequence: TGTGCCAGCAGACTACAGGACAGGGCACCCCTCCACTTT. V usage is TRBV25-1 and J usage is TRBJ1-6; 8 bases fit TRBD1. The germline V gene encodes CDR1 MGHDK and CDR2 SYGVNS. V lost 6 bases to trimming and J lost 11 bases; unmatched junction nucleotides: 6. CDR3 length equals 13 residues.

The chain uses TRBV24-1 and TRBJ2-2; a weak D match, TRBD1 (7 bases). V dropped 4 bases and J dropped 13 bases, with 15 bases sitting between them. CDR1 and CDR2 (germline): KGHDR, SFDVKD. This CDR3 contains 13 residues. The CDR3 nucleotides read TGTGCCACCAGTGAAAGCCGACAGGGAGGGCTGTTTTTT. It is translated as CATSESRQGGLFF.

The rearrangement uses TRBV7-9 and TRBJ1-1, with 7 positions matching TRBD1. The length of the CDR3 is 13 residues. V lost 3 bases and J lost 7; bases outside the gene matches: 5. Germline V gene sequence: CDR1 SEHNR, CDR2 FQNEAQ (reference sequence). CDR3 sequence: CASSFNRGSEAFF. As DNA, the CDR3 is TGTGCCAGCAGCTTTAACAGGGGTAGTGAAGCTTTCTTT.

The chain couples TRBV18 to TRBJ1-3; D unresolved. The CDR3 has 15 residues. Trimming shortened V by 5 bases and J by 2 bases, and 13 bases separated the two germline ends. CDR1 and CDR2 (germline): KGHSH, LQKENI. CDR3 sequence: CASSREELPGNTIYF. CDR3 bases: TGTGCCAGCTCAAGAGAAGAATTGCCTGGAAACACCATATATTTT.

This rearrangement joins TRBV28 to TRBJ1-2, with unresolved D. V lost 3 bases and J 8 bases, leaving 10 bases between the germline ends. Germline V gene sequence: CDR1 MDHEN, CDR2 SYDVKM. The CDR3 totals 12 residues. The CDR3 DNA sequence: TGTGCCAGCAGTTTCTCGGGGAGAGGCTACACCTTC. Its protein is CASSFSGRGYTF.

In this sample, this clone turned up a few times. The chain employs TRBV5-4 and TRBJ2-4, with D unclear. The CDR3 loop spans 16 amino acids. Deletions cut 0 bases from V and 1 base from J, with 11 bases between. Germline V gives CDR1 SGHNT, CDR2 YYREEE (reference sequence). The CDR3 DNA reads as TGTGCCAGCAGCTTGGCCGGAGATAGGGCCAAAAACATTCAGTACTTC. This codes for CASSLAGDRAKNIQYF.

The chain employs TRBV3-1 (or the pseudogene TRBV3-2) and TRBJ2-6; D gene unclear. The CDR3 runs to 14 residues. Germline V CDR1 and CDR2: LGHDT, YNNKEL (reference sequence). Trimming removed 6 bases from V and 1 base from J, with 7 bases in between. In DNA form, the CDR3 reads TGTGCCAGCAGGCAGTGGTCTGGGGCCAACGTCCTGACTTTC. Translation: CASRQWSGANVLTF.

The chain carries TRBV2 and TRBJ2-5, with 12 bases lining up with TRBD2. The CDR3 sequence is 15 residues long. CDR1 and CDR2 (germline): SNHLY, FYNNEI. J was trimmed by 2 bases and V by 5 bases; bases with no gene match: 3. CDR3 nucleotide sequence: TGTGCCAGCAGTCTACTAGCGGGAGGACAAGAGACCCAGTACTTC. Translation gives CASSLLAGGQETQYF.

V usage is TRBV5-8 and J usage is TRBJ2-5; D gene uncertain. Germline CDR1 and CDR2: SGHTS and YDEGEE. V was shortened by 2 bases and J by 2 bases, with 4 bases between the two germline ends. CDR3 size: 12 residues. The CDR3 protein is CASSFSQETQYF. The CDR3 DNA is TGTGCCAGCAGCTTTTCTCAAGAGACCCAGTACTTC.

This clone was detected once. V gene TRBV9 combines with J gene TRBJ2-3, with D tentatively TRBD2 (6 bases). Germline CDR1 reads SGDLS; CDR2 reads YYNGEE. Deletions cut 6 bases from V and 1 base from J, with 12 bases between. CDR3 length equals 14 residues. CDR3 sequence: CASTVRDGTDTQYF. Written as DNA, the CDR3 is TGTGCCAGCACCGTGCGGGATGGCACAGATACGCAGTATTTT.

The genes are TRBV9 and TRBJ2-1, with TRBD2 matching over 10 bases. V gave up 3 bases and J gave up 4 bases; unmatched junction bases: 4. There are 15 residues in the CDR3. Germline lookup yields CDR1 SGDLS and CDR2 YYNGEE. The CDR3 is CASSGAGGPYNEQFF. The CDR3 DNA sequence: TGTGCCAGCAGCGGAGCGGGAGGGCCTTACAATGAGCAGTTCTTC.

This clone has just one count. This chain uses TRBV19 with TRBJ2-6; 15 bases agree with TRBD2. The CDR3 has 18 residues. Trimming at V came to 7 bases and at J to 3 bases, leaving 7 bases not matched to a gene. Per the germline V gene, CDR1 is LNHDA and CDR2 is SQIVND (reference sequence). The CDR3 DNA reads TGTGCCAGTAATCCGGGACTAGCGGGAGGTAGTGGGGCCAACGTCCTGACTTTC. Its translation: CASNPGLAGGSGANVLTF. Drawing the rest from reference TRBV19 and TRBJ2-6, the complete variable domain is DGGITQSPKYLFRKEGQNVTLSCEQNLNHDAMYWYRQDPGQGLRLIYYSQIVNDFQKGDIAEGYSVSREKKESFPLTVTSAQKNPTAFYLCASNPGLAGGSGANVLTFGAGSRLTVL.

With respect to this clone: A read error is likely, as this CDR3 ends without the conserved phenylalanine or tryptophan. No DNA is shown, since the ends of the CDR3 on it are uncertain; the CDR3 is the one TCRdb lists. This CDR3 reads CATSRGDRPVL. This sequence joins TRBV15 and TRBJ2-7; TRBD1 is the table's D call, not checked against the DNA. Germline V CDR1 and CDR2: LNHNV, YYDKDF (reference sequence). The CDR3 is 11 amino acids in total, end residues counted.

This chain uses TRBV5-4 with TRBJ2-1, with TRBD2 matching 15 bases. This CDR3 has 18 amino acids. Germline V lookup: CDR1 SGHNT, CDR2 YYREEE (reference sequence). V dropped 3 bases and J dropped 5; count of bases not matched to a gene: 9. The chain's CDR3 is CASSSGLAGGPRNNEQFF. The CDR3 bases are TGTGCCAGCAGCTCCGGACTAGCGGGAGGGCCACGGAACAATGAGCAGTTCTTC.